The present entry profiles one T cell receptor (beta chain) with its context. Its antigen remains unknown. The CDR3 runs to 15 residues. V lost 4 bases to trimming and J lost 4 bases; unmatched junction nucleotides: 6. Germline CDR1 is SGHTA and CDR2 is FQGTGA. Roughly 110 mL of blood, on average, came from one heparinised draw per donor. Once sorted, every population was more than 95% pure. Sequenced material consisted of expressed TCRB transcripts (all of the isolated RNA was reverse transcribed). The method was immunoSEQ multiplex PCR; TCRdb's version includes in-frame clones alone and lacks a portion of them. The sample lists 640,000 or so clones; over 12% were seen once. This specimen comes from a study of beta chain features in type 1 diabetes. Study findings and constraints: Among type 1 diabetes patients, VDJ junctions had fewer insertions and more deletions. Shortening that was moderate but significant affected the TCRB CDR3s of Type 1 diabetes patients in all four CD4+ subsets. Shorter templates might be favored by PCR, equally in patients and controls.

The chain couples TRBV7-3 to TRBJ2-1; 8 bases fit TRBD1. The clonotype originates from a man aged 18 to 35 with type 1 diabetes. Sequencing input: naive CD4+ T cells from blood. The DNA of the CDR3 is TGTGCCAGCAGCTACCAGGGGGCGCGGTACAATGAGCAGTTCTTC. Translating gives CASSYQGARYNEQFF. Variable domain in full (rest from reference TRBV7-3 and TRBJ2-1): GAGVSQTPSNKVTEKGKYVELRCDPISGHTALYWYRQSLGQGPEFLIYFQGTGAADDSGLPNDRFFAVRPEGSVSTLKIQRTERGDSAVYLCASSYQGARYNEQFFGPGTRLTVL.